This T cell receptor beta chain originates from a study of blood T cell repertoires in COVID-19. Measured with immunoSEQ multiplex PCR; TCRdb has only the in-frame clones, and not every one. This table has around 100,000 clones, 85% to 90% appearing once. Germline CDR1 and CDR2: LGHNA and YSLEER. The CDR3 length is 15 residues. Trimming stripped 4 bases from V and 7 bases from J, with 14 bases between. Sequenced: peripheral blood. The sequence came from a human donor in a cohort sampled during active COVID-19. The rearrangement joins TRBV4-3 to TRBJ1-6, with D unresolved. CDR3 coding DNA: TGCGCCAGCAGCCCCGGTGGTTTTTCGAATTCACCCCTCCACTTT. Its protein product is CASSPGGFSNSPLHF.